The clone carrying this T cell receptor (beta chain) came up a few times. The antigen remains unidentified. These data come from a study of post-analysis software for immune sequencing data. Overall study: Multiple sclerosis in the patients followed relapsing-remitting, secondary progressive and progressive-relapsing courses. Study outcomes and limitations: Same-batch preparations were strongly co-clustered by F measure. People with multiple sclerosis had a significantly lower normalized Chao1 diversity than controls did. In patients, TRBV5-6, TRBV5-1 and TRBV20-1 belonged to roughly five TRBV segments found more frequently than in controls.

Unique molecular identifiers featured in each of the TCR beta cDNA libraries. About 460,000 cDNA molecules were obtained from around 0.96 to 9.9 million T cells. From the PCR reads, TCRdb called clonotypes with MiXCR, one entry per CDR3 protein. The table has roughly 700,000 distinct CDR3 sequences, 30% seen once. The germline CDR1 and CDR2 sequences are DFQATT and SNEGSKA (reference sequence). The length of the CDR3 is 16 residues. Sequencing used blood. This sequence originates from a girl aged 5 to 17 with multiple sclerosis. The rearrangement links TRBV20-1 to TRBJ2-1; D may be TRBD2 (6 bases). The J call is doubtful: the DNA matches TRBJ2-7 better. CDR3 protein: CSAPTLEGSSYNEQYF. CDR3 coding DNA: TGCAGTGCCCCGACTTTGGAGGGAAGCTCCTACAATGAGCAGTACTTC.